The 4 T cell receptor beta chains given below trace back to one sample, sequenced in a study of blood T cells in healthy people across ages. Alongside a J-beta primer mix, a sample-barcoded 5' primer served in a second PCR lasting 7 to 11 cycles. TCRdb fed the 5' RACE reads into MiXCR, producing one record per CDR3 protein. This sample yields roughly 1.9 million distinct CDR3 sequences, of which roughly 43% are seen a single time; 23% belongs to the top ten. The sample consisted of blood. The origin of the receptors is a human donor in good health.

V gene TRBV27 combines with J gene TRBJ1-1; 8 nucleotides match TRBD1. This CDR3 has 15 residues. Germline V gene lookup returns CDR1 MNHEY and CDR2 SMNVEV (reference sequence). J lost 3 bases, V lost 6 bases, and 9 bases had no gene match. The CDR3 DNA sequence: TGTGCCAGCAGAATCTCCGGACAGGGTTACACTGAAGCTTTCTTT. Translating it yields CASRISGQGYTEAFF.

This sequence joins TRBV5-1 and TRBJ1-2, with D maybe TRBD1 (5 bases). V was cut by 3 bases and J by 4 bases, with 13 bases left in between. CDR3 length: 14 amino acids. Germline lookup yields CDR1 SGHRS and CDR2 YFSETQ. CDR3 in DNA: TGCGCCAGCAGCTGGGACCTGGGGGGCTATGGCTACACCTTC. It is translated as CASSWDLGGYGYTF.

V and J are TRBV7-2 and TRBJ2-7; 8 bases agree with TRBD1. Germline V lookup: CDR1 SGHTA, CDR2 FQGNSA. The CDR3 sequence is 16 residues long. V lost 0 bases, J lost 1 base, and 5 bases stayed unmatched. CDR3 region: CASSLAGQGLSYEQYF. In nucleotides, the CDR3 is TGTGCCAGCAGCTTAGCAGGACAGGGATTGTCCTACGAGCAGTACTTC.

The chain links TRBV6-2 or TRBV6-3 to TRBJ2-7; maybe TRBD1 (6 bases). The ends were cut back, 7 bases at V and 2 bases at J, with 15 bases in the middle. The length of the CDR3 is 14 residues. CDR1 is MNHEY and CDR2 is SVGEGT in the germline V gene. The CDR3 reads CASTTGQGTYEQYF. The CDR3, as DNA: TGTGCCAGCACTACGGGGCAGGGGACCTACGAGCAGTACTTC.